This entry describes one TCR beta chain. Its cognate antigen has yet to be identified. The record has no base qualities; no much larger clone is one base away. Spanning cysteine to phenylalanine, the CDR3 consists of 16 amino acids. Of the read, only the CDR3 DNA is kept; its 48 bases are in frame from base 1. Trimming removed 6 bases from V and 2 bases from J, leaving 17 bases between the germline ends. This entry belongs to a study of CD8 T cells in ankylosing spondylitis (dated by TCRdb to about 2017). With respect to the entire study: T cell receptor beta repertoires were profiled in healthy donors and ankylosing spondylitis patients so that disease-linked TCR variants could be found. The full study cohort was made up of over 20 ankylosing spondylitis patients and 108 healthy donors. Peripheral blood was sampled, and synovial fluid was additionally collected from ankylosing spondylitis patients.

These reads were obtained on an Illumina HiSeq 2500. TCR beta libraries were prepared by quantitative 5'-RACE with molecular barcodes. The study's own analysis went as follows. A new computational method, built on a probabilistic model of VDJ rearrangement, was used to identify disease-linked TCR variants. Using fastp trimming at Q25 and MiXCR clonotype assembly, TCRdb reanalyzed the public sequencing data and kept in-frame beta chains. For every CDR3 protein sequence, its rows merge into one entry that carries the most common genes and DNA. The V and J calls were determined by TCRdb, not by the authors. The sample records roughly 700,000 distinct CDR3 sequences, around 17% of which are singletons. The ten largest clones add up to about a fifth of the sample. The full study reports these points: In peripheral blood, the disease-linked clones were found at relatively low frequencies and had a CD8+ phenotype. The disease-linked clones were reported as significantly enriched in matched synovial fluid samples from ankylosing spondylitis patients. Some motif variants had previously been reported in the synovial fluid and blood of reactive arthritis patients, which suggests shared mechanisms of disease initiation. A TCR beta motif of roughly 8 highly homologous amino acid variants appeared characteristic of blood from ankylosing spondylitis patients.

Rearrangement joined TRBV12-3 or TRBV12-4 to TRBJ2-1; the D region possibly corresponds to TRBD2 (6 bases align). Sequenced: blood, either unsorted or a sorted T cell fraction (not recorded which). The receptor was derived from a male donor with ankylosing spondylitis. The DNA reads TGTGCCAGCAGCCGGATTGGCGGGGAGGCCTACAATGAGCAGTTCTTC. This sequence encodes CASSRIGGEAYNEQFF.